The 30 T cell receptor beta chains reported below all come from one sample, sequenced in a study of control samples from healthy donors and cancer patients. Method: immunoSEQ multiplex PCR; TCRdb's copy keeps in-frame clones and lacks some. The sample contains about 94,000 clones, around nine tenths of which appear only once. The sample taken for sequencing was blood. The receptors here all came from a woman aged 18-30 years in good health.

The chain combines TRBV18 with TRBJ1-3; 7 bases map to TRBD1. This CDR3 region has 13 residues. CDR1 and CDR2 (germline): KGHSH, LQKENI. The V segment lost 6 bases and the J segment 3 bases; nucleotides outside the gene matches: 2. The CDR3 spells CASSRDSGNTIYF. In nucleotides, the CDR3 is TGTGCCAGCTCCCGGGACAGTGGAAACACCATATATTTT. Full variable domain (outside the CDR3, taken from reference TRBV18 and TRBJ1-3): NAGVMQNPRHLVRRRGQEARLRCSPMKGHSHVYWYRQLPEEGLKFMVYLQKENIIDESGMPKERFSAEFPKEGPSILRIQQVVRGDSAAYFCASSRDSGNTIYFGEGSWLTVV.

In DNA form, the CDR3 reads TGTGCCAGTAGTCCTGGACTAGCGGGGGTACAAGAGACCCAGTACTTC. This translates into CASSPGLAGVQETQYF. The rearrangement joins TRBV19 to TRBJ2-5, with 13 bases fitting TRBD2. Germline CDR1 LNHDA, CDR2 SQIVND (reference sequence). The V segment lost 5 bases and the J segment 2 bases; nucleotides outside the gene matches: 5. The CDR3 sequence is 16 residues long.

The genes are TRBV28 and TRBJ1-2; D not certain. Germline V gives CDR1 MDHEN, CDR2 SYDVKM. V was trimmed by 6 bases and J by 8 bases, leaving 7 bases between them. The CDR3 length is 10 residues. DNA for the CDR3: TGTGCCAGCAGCCAGCGGGGCTACACCTTC. Encoded protein: CASSQRGYTF.

The chain has TRBV24-1 and TRBJ2-5; 11 bases fit TRBD2. Germline V gene sequence: CDR1 KGHDR, CDR2 SFDVKD. The CDR3 runs to 17 residues. The trim removed 5 bases at V and 4 bases at J, leaving 11 bases unmatched. CDR3 region: CATSAPVAGGKGETQYF. The DNA of the CDR3 is TGTGCCACCAGTGCCCCAGTAGCGGGGGGGAAGGGAGAGACCCAGTACTTC.

The V and J genes are TRBV6-1 and TRBJ2-7; weak D call: TRBD1 (6 bases). The germline V gene has CDR1 MNHNS and CDR2 SASEGT. Trimming removed 6 bases at V and 5 bases at J, with 26 bases between. This CDR3 region has 17 residues. CDR3 DNA: TGTGCCAGCAGAGAACCCGCCGGGACAACGCCTGGAGACGAGCAGTACTTC. Translation: CASREPAGTTPGDEQYF.

Only a few counts were recorded for this clone. V usage is TRBV7-9 and J usage is TRBJ2-2; D is possibly TRBD1 (6 bases). V was pared by 5 bases and J by 0 bases, with 7 bases between. This CDR3 has 14 residues. The germline CDR1 and CDR2 sequences are SEHNR and FQNEAQ (reference sequence). The CDR3 nucleotides read TGTGCCAGCAGCCGGGACACGAACACCGGGGAGCTGTTTTTT. Translated, it gives CASSRDTNTGELFF.

The chain employs TRBV28 and TRBJ2-7; D is perhaps TRBD1 (6 bases). Germline CDR1 and CDR2: MDHEN and SYDVKM. V was shortened by 3 bases and J by 2 bases, with 8 bases between the two germline ends. CDR3 size: 13 residues. CDR3 in DNA: TGTGCCAGCAGTTTGGCAGGGGCCTACGAGCAGTACTTC. Translating gives CASSLAGAYEQYF.

The rearrangement joins TRBV5-4 to TRBJ2-5; 9 nucleotides line up with TRBD2. Germline V gene data show CDR1 as SGHNT and CDR2 as YYREEE (reference sequence). V was clipped by 4 bases and J by 3 bases; unmatched bases: 4. This CDR3 has 14 residues. CDR3 amino acids: CASSIAGGEETQYF. Written as DNA, the CDR3 is TGTGCCAGCAGCATTGCGGGGGGGGAAGAGACCCAGTACTTC.

The chain's CDR3 is CATRGTGNTEAFF. The CDR3 region has the DNA TGTGCCACCAGAGGGACAGGGAACACTGAAGCTTTCTTT. The rearrangement joins TRBV6-5 to TRBJ1-1; 8 bases match TRBD1. The CDR3 consists of 13 residues. With V trimmed by 10 bases and J by 1 base, 5 bases remained unmatched. Germline lookup yields CDR1 MNHEY and CDR2 SVGAGI.

The chain carries TRBV29-1 and TRBJ2-7, with 7 bases matching TRBD1. This CDR3 has 14 residues. The germline V gene encodes CDR1 SQVTM and CDR2 ANQGSEA. The ends lost 4 bases at V and 2 bases at J; junction bases unmatched: 8. This CDR3 is CSVVQGQRAYEQYF. The CDR3 DNA reads TGCAGCGTTGTCCAGGGACAGAGAGCCTACGAGCAGTACTTC.

J is TRBJ2-1 and V is TRBV5-5, with unresolved D. V was clipped by 4 bases and J by 3 bases, with 11 bases between them. CDR1 is SGHKS, CDR2 YYEKEE, per germline (reference sequence). The CDR3 is 14 amino acids. This chain's CDR3 is CASSPGPSYNEQFF. The DNA for the CDR3 is TGTGCCAGCAGCCCCGGACCCAGCTACAATGAGCAGTTCTTC.

This rearrangement joins TRBV4-2 to TRBJ1-5; D call uncertain. The CDR3 covers 14 residues. Trimming took off 2 bases at V and 5 bases at J, with 10 bases between the two ends. Germline lookup yields CDR1 LGHNA and CDR2 YNFKEQ. The CDR3 nucleotides read TGTGCCAGCAGCCAATTGGCTGATGATCAGCCCCAGCATTTT. It yields the protein CASSQLADDQPQHF.

This clone showed up many times. Other DNA sequences of this sample code for an identical CDR3. The rearrangement joins TRBV4-1 to TRBJ1-5, with a possible D match to TRBD1 (5 bases). The ends were cut back, 0 bases at V and 2 bases at J, with 14 bases in the middle. Germline V gene data show CDR1 as MGHRA and CDR2 as YSYEKL. The CDR3 sequence is 17 residues long. The CDR3 is CASSQDLRQGGNQPQHF. The DNA for the CDR3 is TGCGCCAGCAGCCAAGATCTGAGGCAGGGTGGCAATCAGCCCCAGCATTTT.

The rearrangement links TRBV7-9 to TRBJ2-5, with 9 bases matching TRBD2. This CDR3 spans 14 amino acids. J gave up 3 bases and V 6 bases, and 5 bases lay outside the gene matches. Germline-derived CDR1 and CDR2 are SEHNR and FQNEAQ (reference sequence). The chain's CDR3 is CASSFWTSEETQYF. Written as DNA, the CDR3 is TGTGCCAGCAGTTTTTGGACTAGCGAAGAGACCCAGTACTTC.

The chain carries TRBV19 and TRBJ1-5; 7 bases align to TRBD1. The V segment lost 0 bases and the J segment 4 bases; nucleotides outside the gene matches: 3. The CDR3 sequence is 15 residues long. In germline, CDR1 is LNHDA, CDR2 SQIVND (reference sequence). For the CDR3, the DNA is TGTGCCAGTAGTATAGAACAGGGGACTAATCAGCCCCAGCATTTT. Protein product: CASSIEQGTNQPQHF.

The chain employs TRBV6-5 and TRBJ1-2, with TRBD1 identical over 8 bases. The CDR3 contains 13 residues. Unmatched junction bases numbered 3, after V lost 2 bases and J lost 7 bases. Per the germline V gene, CDR1 is MNHEY and CDR2 is SVGAGI. CDR3 region: CASSYTGGLGYTF. The CDR3 bases are TGTGCCAGCAGTTACACAGGGGGGCTTGGCTACACCTTC.

V usage is TRBV4-1 and J usage is TRBJ2-2, with D perhaps given as TRBD1 or TRBD2 (5 bases each). Deletions cut 0 bases from V and 0 bases from J, with 8 bases between. The CDR3 is 16 residues long. The germline V gene has CDR1 MGHRA and CDR2 YSYEKL. The CDR3 loop is CASSQDSGPNTGELFF. In DNA form, the CDR3 reads TGCGCCAGCAGCCAAGATTCGGGACCGAACACCGGGGAGCTGTTTTTT.

The J gene is TRBJ1-2, the V gene TRBV2; 10 bases map to TRBD1. V lost 8 bases, J lost 4 bases, and 4 bases stayed unmatched. This CDR3 contains 13 residues. The V gene's germline CDR1 is SNHLY and CDR2 FYNNEI. CDR3 in amino acids: CASSGQGGYGYTF. The CDR3, as DNA: TGTGCCAGCTCCGGACAGGGGGGCTATGGCTACACCTTC.

The V call is TRBV6-1, the J call TRBJ1-5; possible D gene TRBD1, 6 bases. The germline V gene encodes CDR1 MNHNS and CDR2 SASEGT. This CDR3 spans 14 amino acids. Deletions cut 0 bases from V and 4 bases from J, with 7 bases between. The CDR3 DNA is TGTGCCAGCAGTGAAGCGACAGGAAATCAGCCCCAGCATTTT. It translates to CASSEATGNQPQHF.

This chain connects TRBV9 to TRBJ2-3, with D perhaps assigned TRBD1 or TRBD2 (5 bases each). The CDR3 extends over 16 amino acids. V was shortened by 4 bases and J by 0 bases, with 15 bases between the two germline ends. In germline, CDR1 is SGDLS, CDR2 YYNGEE. The DNA for the CDR3 is TGTGCCAGCAGCCCTCTAACGGGGCCAAGCACAGATACGCAGTATTTT. Protein: CASSPLTGPSTDTQYF.

The CDR3 loop is CASSLDGNTEAFF. The CDR3 region has the DNA TGTGCCAGCAGCTTAGACGGGAACACTGAAGCTTTCTTT. The J gene is TRBJ1-1, the V gene TRBV11-2; the D is unclear. The V end lost 0 bases, the J end lost 1 base, and 3 bases lay between the germline ends. This CDR3 is built from 13 residues. CDR1 is SGHAT, CDR2 FQNNGV, per germline.

This clone occurred a few times. This sequence joins TRBV4-2 and TRBJ2-1; D gene unclear. The ends were cut back, 1 base at V and 8 bases at J, with 15 bases in the middle. CDR1 and CDR2 from the germline V gene are LGHNA and YNFKEQ. There are 15 residues in the CDR3. The DNA for the CDR3 is TGTGCCAGCAGCCAAGCTATACCCCTGAGCGATGAGCAGTTCTTC. It translates to CASSQAIPLSDEQFF.

This sequence joins TRBV11-2 and TRBJ2-7, with 7 bases identical to TRBD1. Germline V gives CDR1 SGHAT, CDR2 FQNNGV. This CDR3 spans 14 amino acids. Trimming took 5 bases from V and 6 from J; bases not matched to a gene: 10. The CDR3 loop reads CASSAYRGVGEQYF. CDR3 nucleotides: TGTGCCAGCAGCGCCTACAGGGGTGTGGGCGAGCAGTACTTC.

In its sample, this clone was seen once. The chain has TRBV29-1 and TRBJ1-1; D gene unclear. The V end was cut by 4 bases, the J end by 1 base, with 10 bases between. The CDR3 consists of 13 residues. Germline CDR1 SQVTM, CDR2 ANQGSEA. CDR3 in amino acids: CSVGGVSNTEAFF. The CDR3 DNA sequence: TGCAGCGTTGGGGGAGTTTCGAACACTGAAGCTTTCTTT.

The rearrangement uses TRBV27 and TRBJ1-5; 7 bases match TRBD1. After removal of 8 bases from V and 1 base from J, the junction contained 11 bases not matched to a gene. Germline CDR1 reads MNHEY; CDR2 reads SMNVEV (reference sequence). The CDR3 covers 16 residues. CDR3 in DNA: TGTGCCAGCGGAAATTCGATCAGGGGGAGCAATCAGCCCCAGCATTTT. Translated, it gives CASGNSIRGSNQPQHF.

The chain has TRBV11-2 and TRBJ2-7; D is unresolved. The germline V and J ends were trimmed by 3 bases and 4 bases, with 10 bases remaining between them. CDR1 SGHAT and CDR2 FQNNGV come from the germline V gene. This CDR3 is 13 amino acids long. DNA for the CDR3: TGTGCCAGCAGCTTCGCCGAAGGATACGAGCAGTACTTC. Translating gives CASSFAEGYEQYF. The full variable domain, with the rest looked up from reference TRBV11-2 and TRBJ2-7, is EAGVAQSPRYKIIEKRQSVAFWCNPISGHATLYWYQQILGQGPKLLIQFQNNGVVDDSQLPKDRFSAERLKGVDSTLKIQPAKLEDSAVYLCASSFAEGYEQYFGPGTRLTVT.

V usage is TRBV27 and J usage is TRBJ1-4; the D gene is possibly TRBD1 (5 bases). The germline V gene encodes CDR1 MNHEY and CDR2 SMNVEV (reference sequence). The CDR3 runs 13 residues. Trimming cost V 6 bases and J 7 bases, with 12 bases left between them. The CDR3 DNA is TGTGCCAGCAGGAGGGGTAGGGGTGAAAAACTGTTTTTT. Protein product: CASRRGRGEKLFF.

This chain uses TRBV5-6 with TRBJ2-7, with D perhaps TRBD1 or TRBD2 (5 bases each). In germline, CDR1 is SGHDT, CDR2 YYEEEE. The CDR3 is 14 residues long. V lost 0 bases and J lost 2, with 9 bases in between. CDR3 in DNA: TGTGCCAGCAGCTTGGTAAGGGACGCCTACGAGCAGTACTTC. Translation gives CASSLVRDAYEQYF.

The V call is TRBV11-2, the J call TRBJ1-2, with 8 positions matching TRBD1. V dropped 5 bases and J dropped 4; count of bases not matched to a gene: 15. Germline CDR1 and CDR2: SGHAT and FQNNGV. The CDR3 is made up of 17 amino acids. CDR3 sequence reads: CASSPQGAFGNSYGYTF. The CDR3 DNA reads TGTGCCAGCAGCCCGCAGGGGGCGTTTGGTAACTCCTATGGCTACACCTTC.

The V and J genes are TRBV6-5 and TRBJ2-1, with 10 bases fitting TRBD2. CDR1 is MNHEY, CDR2 SVGAGI, per germline. The CDR3 runs to 16 residues. Germline trimming cut 3 bases from V and 4 bases from J; bases unmatched to any gene: 6. The CDR3 protein is CASSYRLAGEYNEQFF. DNA of the CDR3: TGTGCCAGCAGTTATCGGCTAGCGGGGGAATACAATGAGCAGTTCTTC.